This T cell receptor beta chain is drawn from a study of shared clonotypes between healthy human individuals. The CD4+ fraction was divided into a CD45RA+ naive subset and a CD45RA-negative memory subset. Study conclusions and caveats: It was expected that sequencing depth would affect clonotype sharing among donors.

This CDR3 has 16 amino acids. V was pared by 2 bases and J by 4 bases, with 14 bases between. The germline gives CDR1 SGHVS, CDR2 FQNEAQ. Worth noting for this clone: What it binds is not known.

Per sorted-subset replicate PCR, input was around 220 ng DNA, representing tens of thousands of T cell genomes. Data came from immunoSEQ multiplex PCR; TCRdb stores just in-frame clones and leaves some out. This table holds some 1 million clones, about 75% found once. This clonotype originated in a man aged 18 to 29 in good health. Sequenced material: memory CD4+ T cells sorted from blood. The subset was: CD45RA-negative fraction. The genes are TRBV7-8 and TRBJ2-2; D is possibly TRBD2 (5 bases). CDR3 protein: CASSLMASSFTGELFF. Here the CDR3 DNA reads TGTGCCAGCAGCTTAATGGCTAGCAGCTTCACCGGGGAGCTGTTTTTT.